Listed below are T cell receptor beta chains from one sample, sequenced in a study of blood T cell repertoires in COVID-19. TCRdb's copy holds only in-frame clones and misses some; the assay was immunoSEQ multiplex PCR. The repertoire has over 200,000 clones, 85% to 90% of them found once; the top ten carry less than 3.5%. The sample taken for sequencing was peripheral blood. These TCRs come from a man aged 25 to 40 with COVID-19, enrolled during active disease. The conserved cysteine and the conserved F or W are not part of the CDR3 here.

v_gene,j_gene,CDR3aa
TRBV4-3,TRBJ2-5,ASSQDTGTGAETQY
TRBV29-1,TRBJ2-1,SVSPGLGLEQF
TRBV5-1,TRBJ2-1,ASTFGGTGLMGEQF
TRBV14,TRBJ2-7,ASSVSGSYEQY
TRBV19,TRBJ2-7,ASSISGRGTYEQY
TRBV27,TRBJ2-1,ASSLSRQYNNEQF
TRBV5-1,TRBJ2-5,ASSLRTAQETQY
TRBV20-1,TRBJ1-1,STRGPLEAF
TRBV6-6,TRBJ1-2,ASRQGRNNYGYT
TRBV4-2,TRBJ2-1,ASSRVGGSLDNEQF
TRBV19,TRBJ1-5,ASSLLGNSNQPQH
TRBV20-1,TRBJ2-7,SASREYEQY
TRBV4-1,TRBJ1-5,ASSQAGTAQPQH
TRBV5-4,TRBJ1-1,ASSKTGGDTEAF
TRBV7-9,TRBJ2-1,ASSLQLAGTYNEQF
TRBV7-2,TRBJ2-7,ASSLNAGLAGSYEQY
TRBV29-1,TRBJ2-3,SVREVTQY
TRBV4-2,TRBJ2-2,ASSQVAGALPGELF
TRBV30,TRBJ2-7,AWSARGYEQY
TRBV25-1,TRBJ2-2,ASSAGLTGELF
TRBV6-2/TRBV6-3,TRBJ2-1,ASTPPSGGAYNEQF
TRBV24-1,TRBJ1-5,ATSEGRGVNQPQH
TRBV11-1,TRBJ1-1,ASSLWTGKNEAF
TRBV9,TRBJ1-1,ASSPPVEITEAF
TRBV5-1,TRBJ2-1,ASSLGTNNEQF
TRBV18,TRBJ2-7,ASSRAGGGYEQY
TRBV11-2,TRBJ2-7,ASSFYRGPYEQY
TRBV6-2/TRBV6-3,TRBJ1-5,ASSYPQGLGNQPQH
TRBV7-6,TRBJ2-1,ASSPQGSSSYNEQF
TRBV18,TRBJ1-3,ASSPFPPGNTGNTIY
TRBV6-5,TRBJ1-1,ASSYRSTDTEAF
TRBV2,TRBJ2-6,ASMREGFSGANVLT
TRBV25-1,TRBJ2-3,ASSALGQGSTDTQY
TRBV4-1,TRBJ1-6,ASSQETGLNSPLH
TRBV5-1,TRBJ2-5,ASSLNRGQQETQY
TRBV6-2/TRBV6-3,TRBJ2-3,ASSLPPGGSQY
TRBV30,TRBJ2-2,AWSELVTGELF
TRBV5-6,TRBJ2-7,ASSLATGVHEQY
TRBV5-6,TRBJ1-1,ASSLRKTGPSSEAF
TRBV5-6,TRBJ1-3,ASSLASRRNTIY
TRBV29-1,TRBJ1-4,SVKQGSNEKLF
TRBV10-3,TRBJ2-7,AISAAGGPYEQY
TRBV14,TRBJ1-2,ASSPDREYGYT
TRBV4-2,TRBJ2-2,ASSHRTGELF
TRBV19,TRBJ2-2,ASSIVAVTGELF